The rows below give T cell receptor beta chains drawn from one sample of a study of T cell clones after liver transplantation. Sequenced by immunoSEQ multiplex PCR; TCRdb stores in-frame clones only, minus some. The sample shows tens of thousands of clones, 80% to 85% of them seen only once. The input for sequencing was CD4+ T cells from blood, taken 45 to 46 months after liver transplant. All receptors come from a human patient who received a liver transplant. Some T cells here may be from the graft donor. Both conserved end residues are part of each CDR3. A D gene is named only where the DNA matches it firmly. Not every row has a clone size; where given, it reads once, few, many or a size class.

NA	TRBV28	TRBJ2-7	NA	15	TGTGCCAGCAGCACAACCTCGGGACCAAACTACGAGCAGTACTTC	CASSTTSGPNYEQYF
once	TRBV27	TRBJ2-3	NA	15	TGTGCCAGCAGCTCCAAGAGGGCTAGCACAGATACGCAGTATTTT	CASSSKRASTDTQYF
NA	TRBV5-5	TRBJ1-3	TRBD1	17	TGTGCCAGCAGTAGGGGGGACAGCTTTAGCTCTGGAAACACCATATATTTT	CASSRGDSFSSGNTIYF
NA	TRBV6-1	TRBJ1-2	TRBD1	15	TGTGCCAGCATGAGACAGGACAGGGCACTCTATGGCTACACCTTC	CASMRQDRALYGYTF
NA	TRBV9	TRBJ2-2	NA	15	TGTGCCAGCAGCGTTCCCAGCGGCGGGACCGGGGAGCTGTTTTTT	CASSVPSGGTGELFF
NA	TRBV5-1	TRBJ2-1	TRBD2	16	TGCGCCAGCAGCTTTAGCGGGAGGGTTCGGGACAATGAGCAGTTCTTC	CASSFSGRVRDNEQFF
NA	TRBV11-3	TRBJ1-1	NA	13	TGTGCCAGCAGGACGGGGTCGCACACTGAAGCTTTCTTT	CASRTGSHTEAFF
NA	TRBV27	TRBJ1-1	TRBD1	16	TGTGCCAGCAGTTGGGGGACAGGGCGTGGAGTCACTGAAGCTTTCTTT	CASSWGTGRGVTEAFF
NA	TRBV2	TRBJ2-5	TRBD2	15	TGTGCCAGCAGCTCGCAGGGACTAGCAGTGGAGACCCAGTACTTC	CASSSQGLAVETQYF
few	TRBV5-1	TRBJ1-4	NA	14	TGCGCCAGCAGCTTGGCCCCCGGAAATGAAAAACTGTTTTTT	CASSLAPGNEKLFF
NA	TRBV5-1	TRBJ2-1	NA	15	TGCGCCAGCAGCTTGGATACCGGTGGGTGGAATGAGCAGTTCTTC	CASSLDTGGWNEQFF
NA	TRBV7-9	TRBJ1-1	NA	14	TGTGCCAGCAGCTCTGCGACGGGGAACACTGAAGCTTTCTTT	CASSSATGNTEAFF
NA	TRBV11-3	TRBJ2-5	NA	14	TGTGCCAGCAGCGGCCTAAGGCGGGAAGGGACCCAGTACTTC	CASSGLRREGTQYF
NA	TRBV5-4	TRBJ2-5	NA	15	TGTGCCAGCAGCCCGACCCCGGGACTCCGAGAGACCCAGTACTTC	CASSPTPGLRETQYF
NA	TRBV5-4	TRBJ1-1	TRBD1	15	TGTGCCAGCAGCGACATGACAGGGGGCTTCACTGAAGCTTTCTTT	CASSDMTGGFTEAFF
NA	TRBV28	TRBJ1-2	NA	15	TGTGCCAGCAGTTTCGGTCGGGGGGGCCACTATGGCTACACCTTC	CASSFGRGGHYGYTF
once	TRBV10-3	TRBJ2-5	NA	11	TGTGCCATCAGTGAGAGGGAGACCCAGTACTTC	CAISERETQYF
NA	TRBV11-2	TRBJ1-3	NA	14	TGTGCCAGCACCCCCACGGGGCCCGGAAACACCATATATTTT	CASTPTGPGNTIYF
once	TRBV5-1	TRBJ2-7	TRBD2	16	TGCGCCAGCAGCACGGCAGCGGGGGCAGGCTCCTACGAGCAGTACTTC	CASSTAAGAGSYEQYF
NA	TRBV5-1	TRBJ1-5	NA	13	TGCGCCAGCAGCCCCGATTGGGGTCAGCCCCAGCATTTT	CASSPDWGQPQHF
NA	TRBV7-9	TRBJ1-4	TRBD1	14	TGTGCCAGCAGCCCACAGGGGGGGGGAGAAAAACTGTTTTTT	CASSPQGGGEKLFF
NA	TRBV28	TRBJ1-2	NA	13	TGTGCCAGCCGGGGACAAGCCGGCTATGGCTACACCTTC	CASRGQAGYGYTF
NA	TRBV7-2	TRBJ2-7	TRBD1	15	TGTGCCAGCAGCGGCGGGTTAGCGACAGGGTACGAGCAGTACTTC	CASSGGLATGYEQYF
NA	TRBV5-5	TRBJ2-7	NA	14	TGTGCCAGCAGCTACGAGGGTAGCTCCTACGAGCAGTACTTC	CASSYEGSSYEQYF
once	TRBV5-6	TRBJ2-7	NA	11	TGTGCCAGCAGCTTAAACTACGAGCAGTACTTC	CASSLNYEQYF
NA	TRBV11-2	TRBJ1-3	NA	16	TGTGCCAGCAGCTCCAGGACGGGATTCTCTGGAAACACCATATATTTT	CASSSRTGFSGNTIYF
NA	TRBV6-4	TRBJ2-1	NA	13	TGTGCCAGCAGCGTTGACAGACGCAATGAGCAGTTCTTC	CASSVDRRNEQFF
NA	TRBV29-1	TRBJ1-2	NA	15	TGCAGCGTTGATGGGGGGCCCCGCCGCCCCTATGGCTACACCTTC	CSVDGGPRRPYGYTF
NA	TRBV7-8	TRBJ1-2	TRBD1	14	TGTGCCAGCAGCTTGTTGGCAGGGGGCTATGGCTACACCTTC	CASSLLAGGYGYTF
few	TRBV7-9	TRBJ2-3	NA	15	TGTGCCAGCAGCCGTCGAGAGGGTAGGGCAGATACGCAGTATTTT	CASSRREGRADTQYF
NA	TRBV2	TRBJ1-1	TRBD1	14	TGTGCCAGCACCGACAGGGGGGCAGGCACTGAAGCTTTCTTT	CASTDRGAGTEAFF
NA	TRBV11-2	TRBJ2-1	TRBD2	15	TGTGCCAGCAGCAAAACTAGCGGGAGGGGGAATGAGCAGTTCTTC	CASSKTSGRGNEQFF
NA	TRBV18	TRBJ1-2	TRBD1	13	TGTGCCAGCTCCGGGACAGGGAAGTATGGCTACACCTTC	CASSGTGKYGYTF
NA	TRBV28	TRBJ1-5	NA	14	TGTGCCAGCAGGGCGGGGAGGGGTGGTCAGCCCCAGCATTTT	CASRAGRGGQPQHF
NA	TRBV10-1	TRBJ1-1	NA	14	TGCGCCAGCAGCCCGACTGATAGGAACACTGAAGCTTTCTTT	CASSPTDRNTEAFF
few	TRBV5-4	TRBJ1-2	NA	13	TGTGCCAGCAGCTTTCAGGGGAGGGATGGCTACACCTTC	CASSFQGRDGYTF
NA	TRBV2	TRBJ1-5	NA	14	TGTGCCAGCAGTTACCGAAGTGCAGGTGAGCCCCAGCATTTT	CASSYRSAGEPQHF
NA	TRBV7-8	TRBJ2-4	NA	14	TGTGCCAGCAGCTCGCCTATGGCGGGATCCATTCAGTACTTC	CASSSPMAGSIQYF
NA	TRBV14	TRBJ2-6	NA	17	TGTGCCAGCAGCCAAGGGTCGAGGTCCTCTGGGGCCAACGTCCTGACTTTC	CASSQGSRSSGANVLTF
NA	TRBV7-2	TRBJ1-4	NA	16	TGTGCCAGCAGCTTAAAGCGGGGCCCGGGACAAGAAAAACTGTTTTTT	CASSLKRGPGQEKLFF
NA	TRBV12-5	TRBJ2-2	TRBD2	16	TGTGCTAGGCCCCGGGGGGAGGGGAGAGAGGCCGGGGAGCTGTTTTTT	CARPRGEGREAGELFF
NA	TRBV28	TRBJ2-7	NA	14	TGTGCCAGCAGCCCCCCGGGGGAAGCGGTGAAGCAGTACTTC	CASSPPGEAVKQYF
NA	TRBV5-4	TRBJ2-1	TRBD2	14	TGTGCCAGCAGTAAGGGAGGGACCTACAATGAGCAGTTCTTC	CASSKGGTYNEQFF
NA	TRBV7-2	TRBJ2-1	NA	13	TGTGCCAGCAGCTTCGCCCGGAGGAATGAGCAGTTCTTC	CASSFARRNEQFF
NA	TRBV18	TRBJ2-1	TRBD2	17	TGTGCCAGCTCGCCTAGACTAGCGGGAGGACGTCTGGATGAGCAGTTCTTC	CASSPRLAGGRLDEQFF
NA	TRBV29-1	TRBJ2-6	NA	12	TGCAGCGTATACTCTGGGGCCAACGTCCTGACTTTC	CSVYSGANVLTF
NA	TRBV19	TRBJ2-1	TRBD2	14	TGTGCCAGTAGTATGGGGGGGTATTCGGGTGAGCAGTTCTTC	CASSMGGYSGEQFF
NA	TRBV15	TRBJ2-2	NA	13	TGTGCCACCAGCAGAGATCAGCGCGGGGAGCTGTTTTTT	CATSRDQRGELFF
NA	TRBV4-3	TRBJ1-4	NA	15	TGCGCCAGCAGCCAAGAAGGCAGGGTGGCTGAAAAACTGTTTTTT	CASSQEGRVAEKLFF
few	TRBV13	TRBJ1-1	NA	13	TGTGCCAGCAGCTTCGGTTTGGGGTCTGAAGCTTTCTTT	CASSFGLGSEAFF
NA	TRBV4-1	TRBJ2-3	TRBD2	17	TGCGCCAGCAGCCAAGAGGGAGGACTAGCGGGGACAGATACGCAGTATTTT	CASSQEGGLAGTDTQYF
NA	TRBV2	TRBJ2-7	NA	13	TGTGCCAGCAGAGGGCAATCACAGAGCGAGCAGTACTTC	CASRGQSQSEQYF
once	TRBV6-1	TRBJ1-4	NA	14	TGTGCCAGAAAAGGCCGGGGAACTAATGAAAAACTGTTTTTT	CARKGRGTNEKLFF
NA	TRBV5-6	TRBJ1-2	NA	14	TGTGCCAGCAGCCGCGGACGGGGCTCCTATGGCTACACCTTC	CASSRGRGSYGYTF
NA	TRBV7-6	TRBJ2-1	NA	13	TGTGCCAGCAGCTTAGAGACAGACGATGAGCAGTTCTTC	CASSLETDDEQFF
NA	TRBV2	TRBJ2-3	NA	15	TGTGCCAGCAGTGAAGGGGCAGGGGTTACAGATACGCAGTATTTT	CASSEGAGVTDTQYF
NA	TRBV11-3	TRBJ1-1	NA	13	TGTGCCAGCAGCTTAGAAGGGGGGGCTGAAGCTTTCTTT	CASSLEGGAEAFF